The rows below give T cell receptor beta chains drawn from one sample of a study of control samples from healthy donors and cancer patients. The data were produced by immunoSEQ multiplex PCR, yet TCRdb's version contains in-frame clones alone and is incomplete. The table includes around 94,000 clones, approximately 90% detected once. Material: blood. These receptors were collected from a woman aged 18-30 years in good health. The CDR3 runs from the conserved cysteine through the conserved F or W. D genes are given only for firm matches. The size of a clone is reported for some rows only, either as once, few or many, or as a class for expanded clones.

clone size: -
J gene: TRBJ2-7
D gene: -
V gene: TRBV7-6
CDR3 protein: CASSLSREESSYEQYF
CDR3 DNA: TGTGCCAGCAGCTTATCCAGGGAAGAAAGTTCCTACGAGCAGTACTTC

clone size: -
J gene: TRBJ1-3
D gene: TRBD1
V gene: TRBV6-6
CDR3 protein: CASRTITGAGNTIYF
CDR3 DNA: TGTGCCAGCAGAACAATTACAGGGGCTGGAAACACCATATATTTT

clone size: -
J gene: TRBJ2-7
D gene: -
V gene: TRBV14
CDR3 protein: CASSQGNAFYEQYF
CDR3 DNA: TGTGCCAGCAGCCAGGGGAATGCTTTCTACGAGCAGTACTTC

clone size: -
J gene: TRBJ1-1
D gene: -
V gene: TRBV12-3/TRBV12-4
CDR3 protein: CASSLDGSEAFF
CDR3 DNA: TGTGCCAGCAGTTTAGATGGAAGTGAAGCTTTCTTT

clone size: -
J gene: TRBJ1-4
D gene: -
V gene: TRBV10-3
CDR3 protein: CATQGDGQEKLFF
CDR3 DNA: TGTGCCACTCAGGGCGACGGACAGGAAAAACTGTTTTTT

clone size: once
J gene: TRBJ1-6
D gene: -
V gene: TRBV7-9
CDR3 protein: CASSLEPGSGFWGSPLHF
CDR3 DNA: TGTGCCAGCAGCTTAGAACCCGGATCGGGGTTTTGGGGTTCACCCCTCCACTTT

clone size: -
J gene: TRBJ2-5
D gene: -
V gene: TRBV5-4
CDR3 protein: CASSFLRGLASRETQYF
CDR3 DNA: TGTGCCAGCAGCTTTCTCCGGGGCCTAGCTTCCCGGGAGACCCAGTACTTC

clone size: -
J gene: TRBJ2-7
D gene: -
V gene: TRBV27
CDR3 protein: CASSLTGAYEQYF
CDR3 DNA: TGTGCCAGCAGTTTAACCGGGGCCTACGAGCAGTACTTC

clone size: -
J gene: TRBJ2-7
D gene: -
V gene: TRBV7-9
CDR3 protein: CASSLPGDYEQYF
CDR3 DNA: TGTGCCAGCAGCTTGCCCGGGGATTACGAGCAGTACTTC

clone size: -
J gene: TRBJ2-2
D gene: -
V gene: TRBV5-5
CDR3 protein: CASSLAGTIGGELFF
CDR3 DNA: TGTGCCAGCAGCTTGGCCGGGACAATCGGCGGGGAGCTGTTTTTT

clone size: -
J gene: TRBJ1-6
D gene: TRBD1
V gene: TRBV30
CDR3 protein: CAWRGGLDGNSPLHF
CDR3 DNA: TGTGCCTGGAGAGGGGGCTTAGACGGGAATTCACCCCTCCACTTT

clone size: -
J gene: TRBJ2-5
D gene: -
V gene: TRBV18
CDR3 protein: CASSPRGQGGGATQYF
CDR3 DNA: TGTGCCAGCTCACCACGGGGACAAGGGGGTGGCGCGACCCAGTACTTC

clone size: once
J gene: TRBJ1-3
D gene: -
V gene: TRBV27
CDR3 protein: CASSLLGQTGNTIYF
CDR3 DNA: TGTGCCAGCAGTTTACTCGGACAAACTGGAAACACCATATATTTT

clone size: -
J gene: TRBJ1-6
D gene: -
V gene: TRBV19
CDR3 protein: CASRTGQRADSPLHF
CDR3 DNA: TGTGCCAGTAGAACCGGACAGAGAGCGGATTCACCCCTCCACTTT

clone size: -
J gene: TRBJ2-6
D gene: -
V gene: TRBV28
CDR3 protein: CASSPTVNGANVLTF
CDR3 DNA: TGTGCCAGCAGTCCCACCGTAAATGGGGCCAACGTCCTGACTTTC

clone size: -
J gene: TRBJ2-1
D gene: -
V gene: TRBV7-9
CDR3 protein: CASSLVRQSSYNEQFF
CDR3 DNA: TGTGCCAGCAGCTTAGTAAGGCAGAGCTCCTACAATGAGCAGTTCTTC

clone size: once
J gene: TRBJ2-2
D gene: TRBD2
V gene: TRBV3-1/TRBV3-2
CDR3 protein: CASSQGGLAGATGELFF
CDR3 DNA: TGTGCCAGCAGCCAAGGGGGACTAGCGGGAGCCACCGGGGAGCTGTTTTTT

clone size: once
J gene: TRBJ2-1
D gene: -
V gene: TRBV24-1
CDR3 protein: CATSDRSGRINEQFF
CDR3 DNA: TGTGCCACCAGTGACCGATCGGGCCGGATCAATGAGCAGTTCTTC

clone size: -
J gene: TRBJ2-7
D gene: -
V gene: TRBV7-2
CDR3 protein: CASSLGSTGFSYEQYF
CDR3 DNA: TGTGCCAGCAGCTTGGGTAGTACAGGATTCTCCTACGAGCAGTACTTC

clone size: -
J gene: TRBJ2-7
D gene: -
V gene: TRBV19
CDR3 protein: CASSRDSYEQYF
CDR3 DNA: TGTGCCAGTAGCAGGGACTCCTACGAGCAGTACTTC

clone size: -
J gene: TRBJ1-1
D gene: -
V gene: TRBV5-1
CDR3 protein: CASSLVAVTEAFF
CDR3 DNA: TGCGCCAGCAGCTTAGTCGCTGTCACTGAAGCTTTCTTT

clone size: -
J gene: TRBJ2-3
D gene: -
V gene: TRBV14
CDR3 protein: CASSQGIPDTQYF
CDR3 DNA: TGTGCCAGCAGCCAAGGAATCCCAGATACGCAGTATTTT

clone size: -
J gene: TRBJ1-5
D gene: -
V gene: TRBV28
CDR3 protein: CASTIDRPLGGAQHF
CDR3 DNA: TGTGCCAGCACCATAGACAGGCCCCTTGGGGGAGCCCAGCATTTT

clone size: -
J gene: TRBJ2-7
D gene: -
V gene: TRBV14
CDR3 protein: CASSQVGVQGQNSYEQYF
CDR3 DNA: TGTGCCAGCAGCCAAGTTGGGGTGCAGGGACAAAACTCCTACGAGCAGTACTTC

clone size: -
J gene: TRBJ2-3
D gene: -
V gene: TRBV30
CDR3 protein: CAWSEGGAGTDTQYF
CDR3 DNA: TGTGCCTGGAGTGAGGGCGGGGCGGGCACAGATACGCAGTATTTT

clone size: -
J gene: TRBJ1-5
D gene: -
V gene: TRBV7-8
CDR3 protein: CASSLAEGRISNQPQHF
CDR3 DNA: TGTGCCAGCAGCTTAGCAGAGGGGAGGATTAGCAATCAGCCCCAGCATTTT

clone size: -
J gene: TRBJ1-2
D gene: -
V gene: TRBV28
CDR3 protein: CASSPRGAEGYGYTF
CDR3 DNA: TGTGCCAGCAGTCCCCGAGGGGCAGAGGGGTATGGCTACACCTTC

clone size: -
J gene: TRBJ2-7
D gene: -
V gene: TRBV28
CDR3 protein: CAGSPSRPPREQYF
CDR3 DNA: TGTGCCGGATCCCCCTCGCGGCCCCCTCGCGAGCAGTACTTC

clone size: -
J gene: TRBJ2-1
D gene: -
V gene: TRBV5-4
CDR3 protein: CASSKGDPWNEQFF
CDR3 DNA: TGTGCCAGCAGCAAGGGAGACCCCTGGAATGAGCAGTTCTTC

clone size: -
J gene: TRBJ2-1
D gene: TRBD2
V gene: TRBV9
CDR3 protein: CASSPRTSGLSSEQFF
CDR3 DNA: TGTGCCAGCAGCCCGAGGACTAGCGGTTTATCAAGTGAGCAGTTCTTC

clone size: -
J gene: TRBJ2-7
D gene: -
V gene: TRBV3-1/TRBV3-2
CDR3 protein: CASSPPSGEQYF
CDR3 DNA: TGTGCCAGCAGCCCCCCCTCGGGAGAGCAGTACTTC

clone size: -
J gene: TRBJ1-1
D gene: -
V gene: TRBV6-5
CDR3 protein: CASSLGFSWTEAFF
CDR3 DNA: TGTGCCAGCAGTTTAGGTTTTTCGTGGACTGAAGCTTTCTTT

clone size: -
J gene: TRBJ2-7
D gene: -
V gene: TRBV7-9
CDR3 protein: CASSLGGGAREQYF
CDR3 DNA: TGTGCCAGCAGCTTAGGTGGAGGGGCTCGTGAGCAGTACTTC

clone size: -
J gene: TRBJ1-5
D gene: -
V gene: TRBV6-5
CDR3 protein: CASRNRADQPQHF
CDR3 DNA: TGTGCCAGCAGAAACAGGGCTGATCAGCCCCAGCATTTT

clone size: few
J gene: TRBJ2-2
D gene: -
V gene: TRBV7-9
CDR3 protein: CASSLSTGELFF
CDR3 DNA: TGTGCCAGCAGCTTAAGCACCGGGGAGCTGTTTTTT

clone size: once
J gene: TRBJ1-1
D gene: -
V gene: TRBV7-2
CDR3 protein: CASSFLQNTEAFF
CDR3 DNA: TGTGCCAGCAGCTTTTTGCAGAACACTGAAGCTTTCTTT

clone size: -
J gene: TRBJ2-3
D gene: TRBD2
V gene: TRBV6-2/TRBV6-3
CDR3 protein: CASSSPSRGSREAAVDTQYF
CDR3 DNA: TGTGCCAGCAGTAGCCCCTCTAGGGGGTCGCGGGAGGCCGCGGTAGATACGCAGTATTTT

clone size: -
J gene: TRBJ2-5
D gene: -
V gene: TRBV29-1
CDR3 protein: CSERIGETQYF
CDR3 DNA: TGCAGCGAGAGAATTGGAGAGACCCAGTACTTC

clone size: -
J gene: TRBJ1-3
D gene: -
V gene: TRBV7-9
CDR3 protein: CASSLGRWNTIYF
CDR3 DNA: TGTGCCAGCAGCTTAGGGAGGTGGAACACCATATATTTT